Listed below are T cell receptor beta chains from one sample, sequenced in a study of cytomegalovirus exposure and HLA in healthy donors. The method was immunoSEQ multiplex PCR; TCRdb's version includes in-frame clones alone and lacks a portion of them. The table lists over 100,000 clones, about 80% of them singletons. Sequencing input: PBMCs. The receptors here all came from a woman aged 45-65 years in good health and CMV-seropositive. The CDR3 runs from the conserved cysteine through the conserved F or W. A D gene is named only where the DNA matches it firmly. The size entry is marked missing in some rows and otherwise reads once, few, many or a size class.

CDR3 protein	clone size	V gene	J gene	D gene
CASRGGTQETQYF	NA	TRBV2	TRBJ2-5	TRBD2
CATSRDRERSNQPQHF	NA	TRBV15	TRBJ1-5	NA
CASSLAGQQPYEQYF	once	TRBV7-6	TRBJ2-7	NA
CAIGSREGTEAFF	NA	TRBV10-3	TRBJ1-1	NA
CSVVGAGGGTGELFF	once	TRBV29-1	TRBJ2-2	TRBD2
CASSSLGSGSADTQYF	NA	TRBV5-1	TRBJ2-3	TRBD2
CASSLWLGGTDTQYF	NA	TRBV5-4	TRBJ2-3	NA
CASSPHGRPYEQYF	few	TRBV27	NA	TRBD2
CASSTPRDTEAFF	once	TRBV19	TRBJ1-1	NA
CASSGGLAGKETQYF	NA	TRBV13	TRBJ2-5	TRBD2
CASSPSSGAQETQYF	NA	TRBV7-9	TRBJ2-5	TRBD2
CASSKRLAGETDTQYF	NA	TRBV11-2	TRBJ2-3	TRBD2
CASSLEGRGSYEQYF	NA	TRBV5-1	TRBJ2-7	TRBD2
CASSWGQQNIQYF	NA	TRBV2	TRBJ2-4	TRBD1
CSARSTAEQYF	NA	TRBV20-1	TRBJ2-7	NA
CASSPGLDTQYF	NA	TRBV18	TRBJ2-3	NA
CASSPRDRVYNEQFF	NA	TRBV5-4	TRBJ2-1	TRBD1
CASSPDSLEQYF	few	TRBV11-2	TRBJ2-7	NA
CASSSRLGQGYSPLHF	NA	TRBV19	TRBJ1-6	TRBD1
CASSSPVRTDTQYF	NA	TRBV6-6	TRBJ2-3	NA
CASRGGDFYGYTF	NA	TRBV27	TRBJ1-2	NA
CASSATGTPEDEQFF	NA	TRBV6-6	TRBJ2-1	NA
CASSMLGDYGYTF	NA	TRBV19	TRBJ1-2	NA
CASSKTGDYGYTF	once	TRBV19	TRBJ1-2	TRBD1